This TCR beta chain was captured by sequencing in a study of graft-versus-host responses after intestinal transplantation. Study-level background: All recipients were given anti-thymocyte globulin induction, and tacrolimus and steroids were then administered for around three years. Study-wide points: Researchers found GvH clones in recipient marrow, and some showed up first in ileum or blood. Early post-transplant HvG declines were associated with peak circulating GvH clone levels.

Only in-frame clones appear in the TCRdb table, and some are missing; sequencing was by immunoSEQ multiplex PCR. The sample shows 80,000 to 95,000 clones, under 95% of them seen only once. Details on this clone: The antigen remains unidentified.

This CDR3 has 14 amino acids. V dropped 6 bases and J dropped 1; count of bases not matched to a gene: 6. Germline V gene lookup returns CDR1 SEHNR and CDR2 FQNEAQ (reference sequence). The V and J genes are TRBV7-9 and TRBJ2-7; 7 bases are shared with TRBD1. This material consisted of unstimulated CD8+ T cells sorted from spleen or lymph node cells, taken before intestinal transplant. The source is a human donor who received an intestinal transplant. The DNA for the CDR3 is TGTGCCAGCAGTTATCCGGGACAGTCCTACGAGCAGTACTTC. It codes for CASSYPGQSYEQYF.